The next 21 T cell receptor beta chains were all read from a single sample in a study of blood T cells in healthy people across ages. A second PCR, run for about 6 to 12 cycles, used a sample-barcoded 5' primer plus a J-beta primer mix. TCRdb used MiXCR to reprocess the 5' RACE reads, holding one entry per CDR3 protein. The sample contains about 540,000 distinct CDR3 sequences, 24% of which appear only once. This same sample was also part of a study on T cells of mothers and their children.

Sequencing was performed on blood. Source of these receptors: a boy younger than 18 in good health.

In its sample, this clonotype was seen a few times. The rearrangement links TRBV7-2 to TRBJ1-4; D gene ambiguous. The CDR3 length is 12 residues. From germline, CDR1 is SGHTA and CDR2 FQGNSA. The V gene lost 3 bases and the J gene lost 5 bases, with 4 bases spanning the gap. DNA of the CDR3: TGTGCCAGCAGCTTTAAAAATGAAAAACTGTTTTTT. It specifies CASSFKNEKLFF. The variable domain in full, completed from reference TRBV7-2 and TRBJ1-4, reads GAGVSQSPSNKVTEKGKDVELRCDPISGHTALYWYRQSLGQGLEFLIYFQGNSAPDKSGLPSDRFSAERTGGSVSTLTIQRTQQEDSAVYLCASSFKNEKLFFGSGTQLSVL.

This clonotype was picked up a small number of times. The chain couples TRBV7-9 to TRBJ2-5; TRBD2 matches 10 bases. Losses at the gene ends were 3 bases for V and 1 base for J; bases not matched to a gene: 5. The CDR3 consists of 16 residues. The germline V gene encodes CDR1 SEHNR and CDR2 FQNEAQ (reference sequence). The CDR3 coding sequence is TGTGCCAGCAGCTTTAGAGCGGGAGGGTTCCAAGAGACCCAGTACTTC. It is translated as CASSFRAGGFQETQYF.

This clonotype was counted a few times. The chain links TRBV15 to TRBJ1-3, with D unclear. The CDR3 has 14 residues. V lost 2 bases to trimming and J lost 0 bases, with 5 bases between them. Germline V gene data show CDR1 as LNHNV and CDR2 as YYDKDF (reference sequence). Here the CDR3 reads CATSRKGSGNTIYF. The DNA of the CDR3 is TGTGCCACCAGCAGAAAGGGCTCTGGAAACACCATATATTTT. The whole variable domain, remainder taken from reference TRBV15 and TRBJ1-3, is DAMVIQNPRYQVTQFGKPVTLSCSQTLNHNVMYWYQQKSSQAPKLLFHYYDKDFNNEADTPDNFQSRRPNTSFCFLDIRSPGLGDTAMYLCATSRKGSGNTIYFGEGSWLTVV.

This clonotype was recorded a few times. V is TRBV6-5 and J is TRBJ1-2; 7 positions match TRBD1. After removal of 6 bases from V and 0 bases from J, the junction contained 7 bases not matched to a gene. Germline loops: CDR1 MNHEY, CDR2 SVGAGI. The CDR3 loop spans 15 amino acids. The CDR3 sequence is CASRGPGTANYGYTF. The DNA for the CDR3 is TGTGCCAGCAGGGGCCCGGGGACAGCTAACTATGGCTACACCTTC.

Points on this clonotype: One end of the junction does not line up with germline, which may come from a read error. This chain joins TRBV9 and TRBJ2-7; D not resolved. CDR1 is SGDLS, CDR2 YYNGEE, per germline. The CDR3 sequence is 14 residues long. DNA for the CDR3: TGTGCCAGCAGCGTACTGGAAAGCTCCTACGAACAGTACTTC. Translation gives CASSVLESSYEQYF.

This clonotype was detected only a few times. CDR3 sequence: CSARDPTGGSYEQYF. CDR3 nucleotide sequence: TGCAGTGCTAGAGATCCCACAGGGGGCTCCTACGAGCAGTACTTC. The chain combines TRBV20-1 with TRBJ2-7; 8 bases are shared with TRBD1. Germline V CDR1 and CDR2: DFQATT, SNEGSKA (reference sequence). With V trimmed by 0 bases and J by 0 bases, 4 bases remained unmatched. The CDR3 totals 15 residues.

Only a few counts were recorded for this clonotype. The chain joins TRBV4-3 to TRBJ2-1; a possible D gene is TRBD2 (5 bases). The CDR3 is made up of 18 amino acids. V was shortened by 0 bases and J by 5 bases, with 20 bases between the two germline ends. Germline V CDR1 and CDR2: LGHNA, YSLEER. CDR3 residues: CASSQDGLEGPGNNEQFF. The CDR3 DNA is TGCGCCAGCAGCCAAGATGGCCTTGAGGGTCCAGGTAACAATGAGCAGTTCTTC.

This chain joins TRBV12-3 or TRBV12-4 and TRBJ1-2; a possible D gene is TRBD1 (6 bases). The CDR3 runs 13 residues. Trimming took off 5 bases at V and 4 bases at J, with 11 bases between the two ends. CDR3 DNA sequence: TGTGCCAGCAGTGACACAGGGTTCTATGGCTACACCTTC. The encoded protein is CASSDTGFYGYTF.

This clonotype turned up a few times. Given the absence of the conserved phenylalanine or tryptophan at the CDR3 end, a read error is likely. The chain joins TRBV4-3 to TRBJ2-5, with 8 bases identical to TRBD2. The CDR3 loop spans 16 amino acids. Trimming at V came to 1 base and at J to 1 base, leaving 5 bases not matched to a gene. Germline-derived CDR1 and CDR2 are LGHNA and YSLEER. The CDR3 coding sequence is TGCGCCAGCAGCCAAGTTGCGGGGGGTCTCCAAGAGACCCAGTACGTC. It encodes CASSQVAGGLQETQYV.

This clonotype was picked up a small number of times. CDR3 region: CASSEALLADNNEQFF. As DNA, the CDR3 is TGTGCCAGCAGTGAAGCATTACTAGCGGATAACAATGAGCAGTTCTTC. The V call is TRBV2, the J call TRBJ2-5; 8 bases match TRBD2. The DNA end is more similar to TRBJ2-1, so the J call may be wrong. The CDR3 is 16 residues long. From germline, CDR1 is SNHLY and CDR2 FYNNEI.

The chain joins TRBV20-1 to TRBJ2-3; the match to TRBD2 covers 11 bases. The CDR3 is made up of 14 amino acids. Germline V gives CDR1 DFQATT, CDR2 SNEGSKA (reference sequence). Trimming removed 4 bases from V and 1 base from J; junction bases left unmatched: 1. The CDR3 is CSAKTSGGTDTQYF. CDR3 nucleotides: TGCAGTGCTAAGACTAGCGGGGGCACAGATACGCAGTATTTT.

This clonotype has just a few counts. The J gene is TRBJ2-7, the V gene TRBV6-2 or TRBV6-3, with TRBD2 matching 7 bases. V shed 8 bases and J 4 bases; nucleotides not matched to a gene: 11. The CDR3 consists of 14 residues. Germline CDR1 and CDR2: MNHEY and SVGEGT. DNA of the CDR3: TGTGCCAGCGATACACGCGGCGGGAGTTACGAGCAGTACTTC. Translating gives CASDTRGGSYEQYF.

The V gene is TRBV2, the J gene TRBJ2-2; tentatively, D is TRBD2 (5 bases). CDR1 and CDR2 from the germline V gene are SNHLY and FYNNEI. The CDR3 is made up of 13 amino acids. Trimming took 7 bases from V and 4 from J, leaving 10 bases between them. The CDR3 DNA is TGTGCCAGCAAAGGAGGATCCACCGGGGAGCTGTTTTTT. Translated: CASKGGSTGELFF.

The chain is built from TRBV6-2 or TRBV6-3 and TRBJ2-3; the match to TRBD2 covers 9 bases. The CDR3 covers 16 residues. Trimming took 7 bases from V and 1 from J; bases not matched to a gene: 9. Per germline, CDR1 MNHEY and CDR2 SVGEGT. The CDR3 coding sequence is TGTGCCAGCACCCATGGTCGACTAGCGGGCACAGATACGCAGTATTTT. It yields the protein CASTHGRLAGTDTQYF.

V is TRBV7-8 and J is TRBJ2-5; D is perhaps TRBD2 (5 bases). V was clipped by 8 bases and J by 4 bases, with 11 bases between them. This CDR3 is 12 amino acids long. Per the germline V gene, CDR1 is SGHVS and CDR2 is FQNEAQ. CDR3 sequence: CASHSGSETQYF. The DNA for the CDR3 is TGTGCCAGCCATTCGGGGTCAGAGACCCAGTACTTC.

The table lists this clonotype with a few counts. The V call is TRBV7-9, the J call TRBJ2-6, with a possible D match to TRBD1 (5 bases). This CDR3 has 14 amino acids. The V gene's germline CDR1 is SEHNR and CDR2 FQNEAQ (reference sequence). Trimming took 5 bases from V and 4 from J, leaving 9 bases between them. CDR3 region: CASSPGPGANVLTF. The CDR3 coding sequence is TGTGCCAGCAGCCCAGGGCCCGGGGCCAACGTCCTGACTTTC.

This clonotype was counted only a few times. V is TRBV20-1 and J is TRBJ2-5; 9 nucleotides align to TRBD2. The CDR3 extends over 13 amino acids. The J segment lost 3 bases and the V segment lost 5 bases, leaving 4 bases of the junction unmatched. Germline V gives CDR1 DFQATT, CDR2 SNEGSKA (reference sequence). This chain's CDR3 is CSAYLAGEETQYF. The CDR3 region has the DNA TGCAGTGCTTACTTAGCGGGAGAAGAGACCCAGTACTTC.

CDR3 sequence reads: CASSPLDRAEGYTF. CDR3 nucleotide sequence: TGTGCCAGCAGTCCCCTCGACAGGGCGGAGGGCTACACCTTC. The chain carries TRBV28 and TRBJ1-2; 7 bases align to TRBD1. The CDR3 covers 14 residues. V lost 5 bases to trimming and J lost 8 bases; unmatched junction nucleotides: 11. CDR1 is MDHEN and CDR2 is SYDVKM in the germline V gene.

This clonotype has a handful of counts. The chain uses TRBV6-2 or TRBV6-3 and TRBJ2-5, with TRBD1 identical over 9 bases. Losses at the gene ends were 7 bases for V and 5 bases for J; bases not matched to a gene: 8. Germline CDR1 reads MNHEY; CDR2 reads SVGEGT. The CDR3 extends over 14 amino acids. This CDR3 reads CASNQDRGEETQYF. The CDR3 DNA follows: TGTGCCAGCAATCAGGACAGGGGTGAGGAGACCCAGTACTTC.

CDR3 residues: CASSLVQGPSAKNIQYF. The CDR3 DNA sequence: TGTGCCAGCAGTTTGGTTCAGGGTCCGAGTGCCAAAAACATTCAGTACTTC. This chain connects TRBV28 to TRBJ2-4; tentatively, D is TRBD1 (5 bases). The V gene lost 3 bases and the J gene lost 1 base, with 16 bases spanning the gap. The length of the CDR3 is 17 residues. CDR1 MDHEN and CDR2 SYDVKM come from the germline V gene.

The sample holds a few counts of this clonotype. The germline gene is not matched at one end of the junction; a read error may be the cause. The rearrangement uses TRBV7-2 and TRBJ2-2, with D possibly TRBD2 on 6 matching bases. In germline, CDR1 is SGHTA, CDR2 FQGNSA. This CDR3 comprises 15 residues. This CDR3 is CASSLERANTGKLFF. CDR3 nucleotides: TGTGCCAGCAGCTTAGAGCGGGCTAACACCGGGAAGCTGTTTTTT.